A selection of T cell receptor beta chains follows, all from one sample in a study of blood T cell repertoires in COVID-19. Some clones are missing from TCRdb's copy, which holds only in-frame ones; the method was immunoSEQ multiplex PCR. This sample has under 140,000 clones, with 88% found just once. Sequences were obtained from peripheral blood. Source of these receptors: a woman between 50 and 59 years old with acute or convalescent COVID-19. Each CDR3 is given without its conserved first and last residue.

CDR3 length: 13
V gene: TRBV2
CDR3 protein: ASSEATGGPNIQY

CDR3 length: 11
V gene: TRBV19
CDR3 protein: ASSHRDINIQY

CDR3 length: 10
V gene: TRBV5-5
CDR3 protein: ASSSYGHTQY

CDR3 length: 11
V gene: TRBV15
CDR3 protein: ATSRDQGYEQY

CDR3 length: 16
V gene: TRBV13
CDR3 protein: ASSFRGSAAGGANVLT

CDR3 length: 15
V gene: TRBV5-1
CDR3 protein: ASSSNGGFSGANVLT

CDR3 length: 14
V gene: TRBV7-2
CDR3 protein: ASSPRPGLLTYEQY

CDR3 length: 13
V gene: TRBV7-2
CDR3 protein: ASSTGLVPYNEQF

CDR3 length: 15
V gene: TRBV5-1
CDR3 protein: ASSAGLAGGTSYEQY

CDR3 length: 15
V gene: TRBV20-1
CDR3 protein: SASTAARLAGVYEQY

CDR3 length: 16
V gene: TRBV27
CDR3 protein: ASSARPPWTGAAYEQY

CDR3 length: 13
V gene: TRBV24-1
CDR3 protein: ATSVENGAPGELF

CDR3 length: 12
V gene: TRBV5-1
CDR3 protein: ASSLAPPADTQY

CDR3 length: 10
V gene: TRBV5-1
CDR3 protein: ASSSSGDTQY

CDR3 length: 13
V gene: TRBV2
CDR3 protein: ASSEDQGYNSPLH

CDR3 length: 12
V gene: TRBV18
CDR3 protein: ASSRERGTYEQY

CDR3 length: 12
V gene: TRBV24-1
CDR3 protein: ATSAPPAGGPQH

CDR3 length: 13
V gene: TRBV19
CDR3 protein: ASSSETGFGEKLF

CDR3 length: 15
V gene: TRBV7-9
CDR3 protein: ASSRGSGVDSYNEQF

CDR3 length: 13
V gene: TRBV20-1
CDR3 protein: SASGQGAEREKLF

CDR3 length: 15
V gene: TRBV3-1/TRBV3-2
CDR3 protein: ASSLLGGPSPLDEQY

CDR3 length: 11
V gene: TRBV4-2
CDR3 protein: ASSQPGSYGYT

CDR3 length: 11
V gene: TRBV19
CDR3 protein: ASFKGRSGELF

CDR3 length: 13
V gene: TRBV4-1
CDR3 protein: ASSLREMGRTEAF

CDR3 length: 16
V gene: TRBV18
CDR3 protein: ASSILETSGLNTGELF

CDR3 length: 13
V gene: TRBV3-1/TRBV3-2
CDR3 protein: ASSRDSLLTETQY

CDR3 length: 13
V gene: TRBV2
CDR3 protein: ASSVQGASNQPQH

CDR3 length: 17
V gene: TRBV3-1/TRBV3-2
CDR3 protein: ASSRLTSGSSSGANVLT

CDR3 length: 12
V gene: TRBV7-8
CDR3 protein: ASSPQGGNYGYT

CDR3 length: 11
V gene: TRBV19
CDR3 protein: ASSLAVTDTQY

CDR3 length: 15
V gene: TRBV7-9
CDR3 protein: ASTSPVVAGGYNEQF

CDR3 length: 12
V gene: TRBV10-1
CDR3 protein: ASGPSGRSGEQF

CDR3 length: 10
V gene: TRBV19
CDR3 protein: ATRGQQETQY

CDR3 length: 12
V gene: TRBV18
CDR3 protein: ASSPPTRGAEAF

CDR3 length: 14
V gene: TRBV30
CDR3 protein: AWSVLVSHSNQPQH

CDR3 length: 12
V gene: TRBV2
CDR3 protein: ASSENSGQETQY

CDR3 length: 12
V gene: TRBV19
CDR3 protein: ASRGTSYTDTQY

CDR3 length: 13
V gene: TRBV29-1
CDR3 protein: SVGGRTELNTEAF

CDR3 length: 12
V gene: TRBV6-5
CDR3 protein: ASSQPTGGREQY

CDR3 length: 14
V gene: TRBV7-8
CDR3 protein: ASSLFFGSGTGELF

CDR3 length: 11
V gene: TRBV24-1
CDR3 protein: ATRGTGENGYT

CDR3 length: 13
V gene: TRBV6-5
CDR3 protein: ASSSGLAGRDEQF

CDR3 length: 15
V gene: TRBV5-1
CDR3 protein: ASSTPDRADLPYEQY

CDR3 length: 13
V gene: TRBV5-1
CDR3 protein: ASSLAGDRADKLF

CDR3 length: 13
V gene: TRBV5-1
CDR3 protein: ASSLAGVSNQPQH

CDR3 length: 17
V gene: TRBV28
CDR3 protein: ASTPYSIYRSESGTEAF

CDR3 length: 12
V gene: TRBV24-1
CDR3 protein: ATSGQNSNQPQH